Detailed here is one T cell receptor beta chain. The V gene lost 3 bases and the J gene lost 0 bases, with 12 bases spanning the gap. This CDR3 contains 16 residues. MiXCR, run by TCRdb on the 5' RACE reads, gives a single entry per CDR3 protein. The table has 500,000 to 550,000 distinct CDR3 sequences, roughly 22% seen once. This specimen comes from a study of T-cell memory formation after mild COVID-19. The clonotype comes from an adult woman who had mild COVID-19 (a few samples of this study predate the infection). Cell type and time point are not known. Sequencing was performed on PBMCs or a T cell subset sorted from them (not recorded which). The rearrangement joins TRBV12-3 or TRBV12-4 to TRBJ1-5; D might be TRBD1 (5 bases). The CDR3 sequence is CASSFGGVHSNQPQHF. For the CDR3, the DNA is TGTGCCAGCAGTTTTGGGGGGGTCCATAGCAATCAGCCCCAGCATTTT.